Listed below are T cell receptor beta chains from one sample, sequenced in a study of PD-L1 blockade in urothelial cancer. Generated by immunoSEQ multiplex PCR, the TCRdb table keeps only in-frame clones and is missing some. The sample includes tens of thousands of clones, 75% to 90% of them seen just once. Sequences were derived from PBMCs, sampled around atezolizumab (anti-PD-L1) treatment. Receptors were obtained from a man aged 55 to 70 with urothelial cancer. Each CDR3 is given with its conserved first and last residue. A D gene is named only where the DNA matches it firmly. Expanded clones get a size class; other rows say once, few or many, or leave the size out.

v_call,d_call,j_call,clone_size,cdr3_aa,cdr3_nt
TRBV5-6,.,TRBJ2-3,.,CASSFDMGTDTQYF,TGTGCCAGCAGCTTCGACATGGGCACAGATACGCAGTATTTT
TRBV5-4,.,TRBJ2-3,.,CASSPFRVADTDTQYF,TGTGCCAGCAGCCCGTTTCGCGTAGCCGACACAGATACGCAGTATTTT
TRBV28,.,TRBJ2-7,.,CASSSGTAGSYEQYF,TGTGCCAGCAGTTCGGGGACAGCGGGCTCCTACGAGCAGTACTTC
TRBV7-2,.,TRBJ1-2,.,CASSSNSYRVGDYGYTF,TGTGCCAGCAGCTCCAACTCTTACAGGGTGGGGGACTATGGCTACACCTTC
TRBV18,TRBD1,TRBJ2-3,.,CASSVRDRADTQYF,TGTGCCAGCTCAGTCCGGGACAGGGCAGATACGCAGTATTTT
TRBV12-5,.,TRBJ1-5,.,CASGWRQTNQPQHF,TGTGCTAGTGGATGGAGACAGACAAATCAGCCCCAGCATTTT
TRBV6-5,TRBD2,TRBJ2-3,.,CASSYSAGNQDTQYF,TGTGCCAGCAGTTACTCAGCGGGGAATCAAGATACGCAGTATTTT
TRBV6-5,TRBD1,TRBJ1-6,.,CASSTDRGSPLHF,TGTGCCAGCAGTACGGACAGGGGATCACCCCTCCACTTT
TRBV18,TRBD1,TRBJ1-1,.,CASSPGTGNTEAFF,TGTGCCAGCTCACCTGGGACAGGGAACACTGAAGCTTTCTTT
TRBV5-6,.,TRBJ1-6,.,CASKEGTLYNSPLHF,TGTGCCAGCAAGGAGGGGACGCTATATAATTCACCCCTCCACTTT
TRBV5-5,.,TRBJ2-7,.,CASSLVSSGFYEQYF,TGTGCCAGCAGCTTGGTCTCGTCGGGGTTCTACGAGCAGTACTTC
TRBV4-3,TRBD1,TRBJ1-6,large,CASSQDFPLTGGAQPLHF,TGCGCCAGCAGCCAAGATTTCCCTCTCACAGGGGGCGCACAGCCCCTCCACTTT
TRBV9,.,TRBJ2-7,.,CASSPDSYQGEQYF,TGTGCCAGCAGCCCGGACTCCTACCAAGGCGAGCAGTACTTC
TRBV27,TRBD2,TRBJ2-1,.,CASSFRGGFNEQFF,TGTGCCAGCAGTTTTCGGGGGGGATTCAATGAGCAGTTCTTC
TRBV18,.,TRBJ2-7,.,CASSPVPVPGGTYEQYF,TGTGCCAGCTCACCAGTTCCCGTGCCAGGTGGCACCTACGAGCAGTACTTC
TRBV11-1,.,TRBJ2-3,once,CASSPVGRGTDTQYF,TGTGCCAGCAGCCCGGTGGGCAGGGGCACAGATACGCAGTATTTT
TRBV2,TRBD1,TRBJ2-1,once,CASRRAGTGVGDEQFF,TGTGCCAGCCGGAGGGCCGGGACAGGGGTAGGCGATGAGCAGTTCTTC
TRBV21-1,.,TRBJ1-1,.,CASSARDRGDTEAFF,TGTGCCAGCAGCGCAAGGGACAGGGGGGACACTGAAGCTTTCTTT
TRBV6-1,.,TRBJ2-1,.,CASSEGSSSYNEQFF,TGTGCCAGCAGTGAAGGATCGAGCTCCTACAATGAGCAGTTCTTC
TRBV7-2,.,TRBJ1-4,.,CASSPNLAGGGEKLFF,TGTGCCAGCAGCCCTAACCTAGCGGGAGGGGGTGAAAAACTGTTTTTT
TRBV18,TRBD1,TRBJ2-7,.,CASSPQDRDRLEQYF,TGTGCCAGCTCACCTCAGGACAGGGACCGGCTCGAGCAGTACTTC
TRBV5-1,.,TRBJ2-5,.,CASAKLDLGPQETQYF,TGCGCCAGCGCAAAACTAGATTTGGGTCCCCAAGAGACCCAGTACTTC
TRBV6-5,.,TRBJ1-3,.,CASCKQGGGNTIYF,TGTGCCAGCTGCAAACAGGGTGGTGGAAACACCATATATTTT
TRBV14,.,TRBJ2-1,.,CASSQGAAYNEQFF,TGTGCCAGCAGCCAAGGCGCGGCGTACAATGAGCAGTTCTTC
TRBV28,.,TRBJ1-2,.,CASSLGRNYGYTF,TGTGCCAGCAGTTTGGGCAGGAACTATGGCTACACCTTC
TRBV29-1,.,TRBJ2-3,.,CSVEDSTDTQYF,TGCAGCGTTGAAGATAGTACAGATACGCAGTATTTT
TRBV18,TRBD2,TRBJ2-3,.,CASSPEGLAGGTDTQYF,TGTGCCAGCTCTCCAGAGGGACTAGCGGGGGGCACAGATACGCAGTATTTT
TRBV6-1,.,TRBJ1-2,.,CASSEAPRFGYTF,TGTGCCAGCAGTGAAGCGCCGCGTTTTGGCTACACCTTC
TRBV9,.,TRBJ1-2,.,CASSHNSEAGRNYGYTF,TGTGCCAGCAGTCATAATTCGGAGGCCGGTCGTAACTATGGCTACACCTTC
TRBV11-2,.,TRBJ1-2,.,CASSLLGSEGYTF,TGTGCCAGCAGCTTACTCGGGAGCGAGGGCTACACCTTC
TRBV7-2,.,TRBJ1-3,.,CASSLAQGTGNTIYF,TGTGCCAGCAGCTTAGCCCAGGGGACTGGAAACACCATATATTTT
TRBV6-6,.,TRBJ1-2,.,CASNPGGSSNYGYTF,TGTGCCAGCAACCCGGGAGGTTCTTCTAACTATGGCTACACCTTC
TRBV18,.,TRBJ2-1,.,CASSPDKISYGEQFF,TGTGCCAGCTCACCGGACAAGATTTCTTATGGCGAGCAGTTCTTC
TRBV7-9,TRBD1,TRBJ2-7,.,CASSGEGTGVAYEQYF,TGTGCCAGCAGCGGGGAAGGGACAGGGGTAGCCTACGAGCAGTACTTC
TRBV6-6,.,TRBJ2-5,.,CASSSRQGETQYF,TGTGCCAGCAGCTCCCGCCAGGGAGAGACCCAGTACTTC
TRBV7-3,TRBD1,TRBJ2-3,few,CASSLTPGGGSDTQYF,TGTGCCAGCAGCTTAACCCCAGGGGGCGGGTCAGATACGCAGTATTTT
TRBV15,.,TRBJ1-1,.,CATSRDPGATEAFF,TGTGCCACCAGCAGAGACCCGGGAGCCACTGAAGCTTTCTTT
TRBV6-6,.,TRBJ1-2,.,CASSSDQGYGYTF,TGTGCCAGCAGTTCCGACCAGGGTTATGGCTACACCTTC
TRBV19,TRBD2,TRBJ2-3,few,CASSMSPAGGWADTQYF,TGTGCCAGTAGTATGTCCCCCGCGGGGGGCTGGGCAGATACGCAGTATTTT
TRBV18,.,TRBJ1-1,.,CASLKSGGDTEAFF,TGTGCCAGCTTAAAATCGGGGGGAGACACTGAAGCTTTCTTT
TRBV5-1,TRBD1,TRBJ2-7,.,CASSLQPTGSGSEQYF,TGCGCCAGCAGCTTGCAGCCGACAGGGTCTGGAAGCGAGCAGTACTTC
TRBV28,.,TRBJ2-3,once,CASSLGGLRADTQYF,TGTGCCAGCAGTTTAGGGGGCCTGAGAGCAGATACGCAGTATTTT
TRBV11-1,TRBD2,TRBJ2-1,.,CASSFPRLAGGDEQFF,TGTGCCAGCAGCTTCCCCCGACTAGCGGGGGGGGATGAGCAGTTCTTC